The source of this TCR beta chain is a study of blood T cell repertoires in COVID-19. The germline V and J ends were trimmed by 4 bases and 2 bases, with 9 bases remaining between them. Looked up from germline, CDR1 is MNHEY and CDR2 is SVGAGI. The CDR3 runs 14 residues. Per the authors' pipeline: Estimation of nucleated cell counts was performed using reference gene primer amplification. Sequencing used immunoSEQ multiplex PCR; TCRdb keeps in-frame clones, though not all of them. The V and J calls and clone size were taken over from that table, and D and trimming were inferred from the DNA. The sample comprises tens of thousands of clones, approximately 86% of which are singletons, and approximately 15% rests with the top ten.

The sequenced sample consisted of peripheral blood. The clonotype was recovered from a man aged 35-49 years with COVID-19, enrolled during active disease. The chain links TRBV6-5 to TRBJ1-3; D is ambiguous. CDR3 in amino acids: CASSFLTPGNTIYF. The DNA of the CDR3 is TGTGCCAGCAGTTTCCTGACTCCTGGAAACACCATATATTTT.